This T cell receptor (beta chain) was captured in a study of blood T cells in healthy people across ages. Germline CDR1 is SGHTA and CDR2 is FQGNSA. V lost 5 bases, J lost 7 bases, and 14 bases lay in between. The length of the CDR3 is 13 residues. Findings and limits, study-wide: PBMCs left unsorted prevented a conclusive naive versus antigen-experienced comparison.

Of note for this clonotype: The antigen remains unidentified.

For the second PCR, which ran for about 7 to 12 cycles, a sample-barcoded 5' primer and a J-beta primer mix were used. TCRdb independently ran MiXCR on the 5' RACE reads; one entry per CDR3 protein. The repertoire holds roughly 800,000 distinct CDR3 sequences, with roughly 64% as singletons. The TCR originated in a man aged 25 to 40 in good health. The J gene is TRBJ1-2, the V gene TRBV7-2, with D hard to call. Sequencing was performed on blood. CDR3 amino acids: CASSRDLTGGYTF. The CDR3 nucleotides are TGTGCCAGCAGCCGAGACTTGACGGGTGGCTACACCTTC. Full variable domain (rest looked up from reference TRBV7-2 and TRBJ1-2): GAGVSQSPSNKVTEKGKDVELRCDPISGHTALYWYRQSLGQGLEFLIYFQGNSAPDKSGLPSDRFSAERTGGSVSTLTIQRTQQEDSAVYLCASSRDLTGGYTFGSGTRLTVV.